The present TCR beta chain was sequenced within a study of blood T cell repertoires in COVID-19. About the study: Both acute and convalescent COVID-19 samples were obtained from the United States, Italy and Spain. T cells, B-cell-depleted T cells, or PBMCs supplied cDNA or gDNA.

The data were produced by immunoSEQ multiplex PCR, yet TCRdb's version contains in-frame clones alone and is incomplete. This sample yields over 200,000 clones, of which approximately 89% are seen a single time; about 9.2% belongs to the top ten. This clone showed up just once. The sample taken for sequencing was peripheral blood. The clonotype originates from a man in his forties who had recovered from COVID-19.

Here the CDR3 reads CASSDGGAQYF. In DNA, the CDR3 is TGTGCCAGCAGTGACGGGGGGGCCCAGTACTTC. The genes are TRBV2 and TRBJ2-5, with 8 positions matching TRBD2. The CDR3 is 11 residues long. From germline, CDR1 is SNHLY and CDR2 FYNNEI. The ends lost 3 bases at V and 9 bases at J; junction bases unmatched: 0. The whole variable domain, remainder taken from reference TRBV2 and TRBJ2-5, is EPEVTQTPSHQVTQMGQEVILRCVPISNHLYFYWYRQILGQKVEFLVSFYNNEISEKSEIFDDQFSVERPDGSNFTLKIRSTKLEDSAMYFCASSDGGAQYFGPGTRLLVL.